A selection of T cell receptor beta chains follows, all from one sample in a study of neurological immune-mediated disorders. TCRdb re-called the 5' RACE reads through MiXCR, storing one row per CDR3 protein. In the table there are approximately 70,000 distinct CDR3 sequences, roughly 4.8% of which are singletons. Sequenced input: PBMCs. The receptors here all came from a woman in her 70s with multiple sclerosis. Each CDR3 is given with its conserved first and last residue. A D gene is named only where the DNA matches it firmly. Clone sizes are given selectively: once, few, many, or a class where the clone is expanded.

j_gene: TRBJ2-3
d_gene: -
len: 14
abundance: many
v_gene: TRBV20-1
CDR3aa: CSAKPRESTDTQYF
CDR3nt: TGCAGTGCCAAGCCCCGGGAATCAACAGATACGCAGTATTTT

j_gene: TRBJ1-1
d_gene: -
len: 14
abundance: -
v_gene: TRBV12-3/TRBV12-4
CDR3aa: CASSLRQANTEAFF
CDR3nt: TGTGCCAGCAGTTTGCGGCAGGCGAACACTGAAGCTTTCTTT

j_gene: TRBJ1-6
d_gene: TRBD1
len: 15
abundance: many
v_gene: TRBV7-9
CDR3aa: CASSPQTGNNSPLHF
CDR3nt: TGTGCCAGCAGCCCCCAGACAGGGAACAATTCACCCCTCCACTTT

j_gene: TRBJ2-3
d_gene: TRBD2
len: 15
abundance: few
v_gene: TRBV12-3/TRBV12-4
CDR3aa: CASRYSGLAANTQYF
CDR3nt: TGTGCCAGCAGATATTCGGGACTAGCCGCAAATACGCAGTATTTT

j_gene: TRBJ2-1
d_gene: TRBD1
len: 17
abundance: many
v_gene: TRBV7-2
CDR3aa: CASSSQAGTGNRNEQFF
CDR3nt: TGTGCCAGCAGCTCCCAAGCCGGGACAGGGAACCGGAATGAGCAGTTCTTC

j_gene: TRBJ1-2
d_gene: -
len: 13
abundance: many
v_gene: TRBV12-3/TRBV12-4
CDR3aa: CASSFRGGYGYTF
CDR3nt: TGTGCCAGCAGTTTTCGAGGGGGGTATGGCTACACCTTC

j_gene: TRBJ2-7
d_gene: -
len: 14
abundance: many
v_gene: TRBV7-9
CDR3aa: CASSLSLVPYEQYF
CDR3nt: TGTGCCAGCAGCTTATCACTAGTCCCCTACGAGCAGTACTTC

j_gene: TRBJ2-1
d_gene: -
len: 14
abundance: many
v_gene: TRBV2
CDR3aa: CASSTTRATNEQFF
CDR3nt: TGTGCCAGCAGTACCACTAGGGCTACGAATGAGCAGTTCTTC

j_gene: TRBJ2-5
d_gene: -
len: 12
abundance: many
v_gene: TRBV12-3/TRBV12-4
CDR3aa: CASSGLEETQYF
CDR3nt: TGTGCCAGCAGTGGTCTAGAGGAGACCCAGTACTTC

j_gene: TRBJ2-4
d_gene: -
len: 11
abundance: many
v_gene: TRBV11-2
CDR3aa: CASNNRGIQYF
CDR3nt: TGTGCCAGCAACAACCGGGGCATTCAGTACTTC

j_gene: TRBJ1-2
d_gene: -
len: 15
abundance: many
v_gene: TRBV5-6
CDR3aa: CASSLDQWVRYGYTF
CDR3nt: TGTGCCAGCAGCTTGGACCAGTGGGTCCGCTATGGCTACACCTTC

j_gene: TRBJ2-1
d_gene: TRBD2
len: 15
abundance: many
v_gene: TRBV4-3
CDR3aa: CASSQVTSGRGEQFF
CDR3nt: TGCGCCAGCAGCCAAGTAACTAGCGGGAGGGGTGAGCAGTTCTTC

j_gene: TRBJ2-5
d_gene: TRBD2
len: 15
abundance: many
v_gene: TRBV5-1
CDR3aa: CASSRGGGSTETQYF
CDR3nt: TGCGCCAGCAGCCGCGGGGGAGGGTCGACCGAGACCCAGTACTTC

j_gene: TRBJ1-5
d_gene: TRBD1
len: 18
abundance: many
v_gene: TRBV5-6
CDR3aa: CASSLRGQGVRDNQPQHF
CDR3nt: TGTGCCAGCAGCTTGAGGGGACAGGGGGTTCGTGACAATCAGCCCCAGCATTTT

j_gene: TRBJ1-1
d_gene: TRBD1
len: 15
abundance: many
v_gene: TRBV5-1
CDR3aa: CASSLPGTGYTEAFF
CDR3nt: TGCGCCAGCAGCTTGCCCGGGACAGGGTACACTGAAGCTTTCTTT

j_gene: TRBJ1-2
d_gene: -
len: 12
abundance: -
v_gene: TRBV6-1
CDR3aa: CASTGEGYGYTF
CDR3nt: TGTGCCAGCACGGGAGAGGGGTATGGCTACACCTTC

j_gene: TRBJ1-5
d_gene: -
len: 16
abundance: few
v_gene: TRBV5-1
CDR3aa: CASSPGWGGSNQPQHF
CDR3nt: TGCGCCAGCAGCCCGGGTTGGGGAGGTAGCAATCAGCCCCAGCATTTT

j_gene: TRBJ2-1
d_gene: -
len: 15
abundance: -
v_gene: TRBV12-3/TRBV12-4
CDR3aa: CASSLPSRTYNEQFF
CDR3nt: TGTGCCAGCAGTTTGCCCTCAAGGACATACAATGAGCAGTTCTTC

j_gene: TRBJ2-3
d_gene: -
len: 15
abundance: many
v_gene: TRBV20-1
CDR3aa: CSARDIRLRTDTQYF
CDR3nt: TGCAGTGCTAGAGATATTCGACTACGCACAGATACGCAGTATTTT

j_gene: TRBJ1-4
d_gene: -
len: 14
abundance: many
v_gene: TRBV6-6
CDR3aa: CASTWGLVNEKLFF
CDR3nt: TGTGCCAGCACGTGGGGGCTTGTTAATGAAAAACTGTTTTTT

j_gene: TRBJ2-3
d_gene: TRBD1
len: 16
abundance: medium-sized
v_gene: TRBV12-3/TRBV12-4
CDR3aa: CASSPGDRRTTDTQYF
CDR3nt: TGTGCCAGCAGTCCCGGGGACAGGAGGACCACAGATACGCAGTATTTT

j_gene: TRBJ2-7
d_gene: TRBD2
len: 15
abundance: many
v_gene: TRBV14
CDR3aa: CASSQLAGGNYEQYF
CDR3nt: TGTGCCAGCAGCCAACTAGCGGGAGGCAACTACGAGCAGTACTTC

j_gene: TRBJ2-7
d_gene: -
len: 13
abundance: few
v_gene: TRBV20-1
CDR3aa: CSAPAQGIYEQYF
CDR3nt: TGCAGTGCTCCAGCTCAAGGAATCTACGAGCAGTACTTC

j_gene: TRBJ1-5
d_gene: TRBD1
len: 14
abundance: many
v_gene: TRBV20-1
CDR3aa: CSAGATGSNQPQHF
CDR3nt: TGCAGTGCTGGGGCGACAGGGAGCAATCAGCCCCAGCATTTT

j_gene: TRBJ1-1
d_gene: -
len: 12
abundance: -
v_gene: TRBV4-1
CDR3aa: CASSQAGTAAFF
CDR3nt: TGCGCCAGCAGCCAAGCTGGGACTGCTGCTTTCTTT

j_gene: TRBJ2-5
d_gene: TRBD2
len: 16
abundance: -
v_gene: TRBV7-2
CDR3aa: CASSLPTQRGGETQYF
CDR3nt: TGTGCCAGCAGCCTGCCCACCCAGCGGGGAGGGGAGACCCAGTACTTC

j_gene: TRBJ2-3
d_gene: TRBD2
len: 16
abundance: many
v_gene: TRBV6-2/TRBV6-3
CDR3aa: CASSSLRGRGSDTQYF
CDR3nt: TGTGCCAGCAGTTCCCTGCGCGGGAGGGGGTCAGATACGCAGTATTTT

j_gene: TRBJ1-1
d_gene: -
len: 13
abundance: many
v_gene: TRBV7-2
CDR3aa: CASSFRLNTEAFF
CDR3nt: TGTGCCAGCAGCTTCCGTCTGAACACTGAAGCTTTCTTT

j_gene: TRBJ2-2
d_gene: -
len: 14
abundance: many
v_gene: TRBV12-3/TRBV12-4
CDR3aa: CASTPGQFTGELFF
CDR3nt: TGTGCCAGCACCCCGGGACAATTCACCGGGGAGCTGTTTTTT

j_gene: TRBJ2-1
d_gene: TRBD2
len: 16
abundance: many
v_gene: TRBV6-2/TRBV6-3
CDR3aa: CASSYGGTSGRLRQFF
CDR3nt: TGTGCCAGCAGTTACGGAGGAACTAGCGGGAGGCTCCGGCAGTTCTTC

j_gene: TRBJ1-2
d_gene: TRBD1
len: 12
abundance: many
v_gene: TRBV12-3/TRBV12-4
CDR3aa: CASTRGTDGYTF
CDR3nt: TGTGCCAGCACCCGCGGGACAGATGGCTACACCTTC

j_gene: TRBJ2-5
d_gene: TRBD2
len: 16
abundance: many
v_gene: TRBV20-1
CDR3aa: CSATYLAGGLQETQYF
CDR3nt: TGCAGTGCTACATACCTAGCGGGGGGACTGCAAGAGACCCAGTACTTC

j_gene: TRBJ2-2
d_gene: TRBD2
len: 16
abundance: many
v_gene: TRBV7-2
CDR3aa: CASSLVVAGGPGELFF
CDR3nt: TGTGCCAGCAGCTTAGTAGTAGCGGGAGGGCCCGGGGAGCTGTTTTTT

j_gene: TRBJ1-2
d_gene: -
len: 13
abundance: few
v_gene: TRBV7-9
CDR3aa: CASSPGGPQGYTF
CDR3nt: TGTGCCAGCAGTCCGGGGGGCCCCCAGGGCTACACCTTC

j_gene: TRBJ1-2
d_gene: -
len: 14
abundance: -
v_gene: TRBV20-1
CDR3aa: CSASTGADPRGYTF
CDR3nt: TGCAGTGCTAGTACGGGGGCAGACCCGAGGGGCTACACCTTC

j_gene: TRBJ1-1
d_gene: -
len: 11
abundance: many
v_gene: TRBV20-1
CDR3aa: CSSIMNTEAFF
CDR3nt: TGCAGTTCAATTATGAACACTGAAGCTTTCTTT

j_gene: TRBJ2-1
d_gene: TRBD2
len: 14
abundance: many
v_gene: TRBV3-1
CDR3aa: CASQTGGPGNEQFF
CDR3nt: TGTGCCAGCCAAACGGGAGGGCCAGGCAATGAGCAGTTCTTC

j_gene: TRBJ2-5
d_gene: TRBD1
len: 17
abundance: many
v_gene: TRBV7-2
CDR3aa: CASSHSPQSGGGRTQYF
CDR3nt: TGTGCCAGCAGCCATTCCCCGCAGTCAGGGGGCGGGCGGACCCAGTACTTC

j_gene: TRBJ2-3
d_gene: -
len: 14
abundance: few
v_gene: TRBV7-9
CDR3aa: CASSLHGPTDTQYF
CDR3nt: TGTGCCAGCAGCTTACACGGACCCACAGATACGCAGTATTTT

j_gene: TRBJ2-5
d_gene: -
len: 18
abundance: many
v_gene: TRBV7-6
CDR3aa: CASSLIPAGVDGQETQYF
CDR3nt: TGTGCCAGCAGCTTGATACCCGCGGGCGTTGATGGGCAAGAGACCCAGTACTTC

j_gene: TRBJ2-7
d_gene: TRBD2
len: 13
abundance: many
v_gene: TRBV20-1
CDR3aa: CRAGTSGSYEQYF
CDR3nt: TGCAGAGCCGGGACTAGCGGGAGTTACGAGCAGTACTTC

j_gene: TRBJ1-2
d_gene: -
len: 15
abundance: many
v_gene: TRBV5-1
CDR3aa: CASSLVSASNYGYTF
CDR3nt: TGCGCCAGCAGCTTGGTGTCAGCTTCTAACTATGGCTACACCTTC

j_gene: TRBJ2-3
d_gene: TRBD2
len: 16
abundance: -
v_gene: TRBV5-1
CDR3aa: CASSLALAGDPDTQYF
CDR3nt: TGCGCCAGCAGCTTGGCACTAGCGGGAGACCCAGATACGCAGTATTTT

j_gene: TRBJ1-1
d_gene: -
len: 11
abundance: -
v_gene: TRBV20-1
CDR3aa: CSARGNTEAFF
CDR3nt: TGCAGTGCCCGAGGGAACACTGAAGCTTTCTTT

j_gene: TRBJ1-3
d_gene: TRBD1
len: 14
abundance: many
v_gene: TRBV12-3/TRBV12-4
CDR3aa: CASNRGADGNTIYF
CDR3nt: TGTGCCAGCAACAGGGGAGCAGATGGAAACACCATATATTTT

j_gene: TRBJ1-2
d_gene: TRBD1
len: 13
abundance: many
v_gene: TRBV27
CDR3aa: CASSSQGAGGYTF
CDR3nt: TGTGCCAGCAGTTCTCAGGGGGCTGGTGGCTACACCTTC

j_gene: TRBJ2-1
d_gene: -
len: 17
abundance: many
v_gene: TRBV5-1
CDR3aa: CASSARLGGPQDNEQFF
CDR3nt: TGCGCCAGCAGCGCGAGGCTCGGTGGGCCACAAGACAATGAGCAGTTCTTC